This TCR beta chain was documented in a study of cytomegalovirus exposure and HLA in healthy donors. PCR amplification relied on 60 Vbeta primers (plus 13 Jbeta primers). The method was immunoSEQ multiplex PCR; TCRdb's version includes in-frame clones alone and lacks a portion of them. The data show 150,000 to 200,000 clones, with 70% to 80% seen just once and around 0.38% held by the top ten. Likely unrecorded immune exposures existed in these nominally healthy donors. The J segment lost 0 bases and the V segment lost 1 base, leaving 5 bases of the junction unmatched. This CDR3 contains 17 residues. Looked up from germline, CDR1 is SEHNR and CDR2 is FQNEAQ (reference sequence). Points on this clone: Its cognate antigen is unknown.

Study-level points and caveats: As was reported, the classifier diagnosed cytomegalovirus status with high specificity and sensitivity.

This receptor was taken from a male donor in good health and CMV-seropositive. Specimen: PBMCs. The rearrangement links TRBV7-9 to TRBJ2-3; TRBD2 aligns across 9 bases. The chain's CDR3 is CASSLGGLATSTDTQYF. The CDR3 DNA sequence: TGTGCCAGCAGCTTAGGGGGACTAGCAACTAGCACAGATACGCAGTATTTT.